A single sample gave rise to the 17 T cell receptor beta chains below, sequenced in a study of T cell clones after liver transplantation. The repertoire was sequenced with immunoSEQ multiplex PCR; TCRdb's copy has only in-frame clones and lacks some. The data show some 9,000 clones, with over 60% seen just once and around 23% held by the top ten. The sample here was CD8+ T cells from blood, taken at the approximately 15-month timepoint. Receptors originate from a human patient who received a liver transplant. A subset of T cells may come from the graft donor.

This chain uses TRBV4-1 with TRBJ2-2; TRBD1 might be the D (5 bases). CDR3 length equals 17 residues. Germline V gene data show CDR1 as MGHRA and CDR2 as YSYEKL. The V gene lost 5 bases and the J gene lost 2 bases, with 18 bases spanning the gap. CDR3 protein: CASSVHKEQANTGELFF. The CDR3 nucleotides are TGCGCCAGCAGCGTCCACAAAGAACAGGCAAACACCGGGGAGCTGTTTTTT.

This clone was counted a single time. V is TRBV5-1 and J is TRBJ2-7; TRBD1 agrees at 9 bases. Germline assignment: CDR1 SGHRS and CDR2 YFSETQ. V lost 3 bases to trimming and J lost 2 bases; unmatched junction nucleotides: 9. CDR3 length: 16 residues. The CDR3 loop is CASSSGTGYSPYEQYF. The CDR3, as DNA: TGCGCCAGCAGCTCCGGGACAGGGTACTCACCCTACGAGCAGTACTTC. Supplemented by reference TRBV5-1 and TRBJ2-7, the full variable domain reads KAGVTQTPRYLIKTRGQQVTLSCSPISGHRSVSWYQQTPGQGLQFLFEYFSETQRNKGNFPGRFSGRQFSNSRSEMNVSTLELGDSALYLCASSSGTGYSPYEQYFGPGTRLTVT.

In DNA form, the CDR3 reads TGCAGCGTTGAAGACGGAGGTACTGGCTACACCTTC. Translated, it gives CSVEDGGTGYTF. The chain recombines TRBV29-1 with TRBJ1-2; no clear D. Between the trimmed V and J ends, which lost 0 bases and 7 bases, there was a span of 9 bases. The CDR3 is 12 residues long. Germline V gene sequence: CDR1 SQVTM, CDR2 ANQGSEA.

This sequence joins TRBV6-1 and TRBJ1-5; D gene unclear. With 1 base removed from V and 6 bases from J, the gap between germline ends came to 7 bases. From germline, CDR1 is MNHNS and CDR2 SASEGT. The CDR3 is 13 residues long. CDR3 sequence reads: CASSEVRVQPQHF. The CDR3 DNA reads TGTGCCAGCAGTGAAGTAAGGGTTCAGCCCCAGCATTTT.

The DNA of the CDR3 is TGTGCCAGCAGCCCGCAGTCTGGGGAGCAGTACGTC. Translated, it gives CASSPQSGEQYV. The chain combines TRBV5-6 with TRBJ2-7; D is undetermined. Germline V gene data show CDR1 as SGHDT and CDR2 as YYEEEE. This CDR3 comprises 12 residues. The germline V and J ends were trimmed by 4 bases and 7 bases, with 12 bases remaining between them.

The chain couples TRBV2 to TRBJ2-5; a weak D match, TRBD2 (7 bases). The CDR3 covers 17 residues. CDR1 and CDR2 from the germline V gene are SNHLY and FYNNEI. The germline V and J ends were trimmed by 4 bases and 5 bases, with 23 bases remaining between them. CDR3 sequence reads: CASSVQEDGGATETQYF. DNA of the CDR3: TGTGCCAGCAGTGTGCAGGAAGATGGGGGGGCTACGGAGACCCAGTACTTC.

This chain joins TRBV9 and TRBJ2-1; TRBD2 matches 7 bases. The germline gives CDR1 SGDLS, CDR2 YYNGEE. The CDR3 covers 16 residues. Germline trimming cut 0 bases from V and 0 bases from J; bases unmatched to any gene: 3. The CDR3 DNA sequence: TGTGCCAGCAGCGTAGAAGGCGGGAGCTCCTACAATGAGCAGTTCTTC. This codes for CASSVEGGSSYNEQFF.

CDR3 in amino acids: CASSHHPPDGYSNQPQHF. CDR3 in DNA: TGCGCCAGCAGTCACCACCCCCCGGACGGCTATAGCAATCAGCCCCAGCATTTT. The chain recombines TRBV23-1 with TRBJ1-5; D unresolved. TRBV23-1 is flagged as an ORF with uncertain function. V was clipped by 3 bases and J by 0 bases, with 18 bases between them. The length of the CDR3 is 18 residues.

This clone was counted a few times. The chain links TRBV6-5 to TRBJ2-5, with 7 nucleotides matching TRBD2. V lost 0 bases, J lost 4 bases, and 5 bases stayed unmatched. This CDR3 spans 15 amino acids. Germline CDR1 reads MNHEY; CDR2 reads SVGAGI. The CDR3 sequence is CASSYSEIAGETQYF. CDR3 nucleotide sequence: TGTGCCAGCAGTTACTCGGAAATAGCGGGAGAGACCCAGTACTTC.

The V call is TRBV29-1, the J call TRBJ1-2; 9 positions agree with TRBD1. The CDR3 runs to 20 residues. Per the germline V gene, CDR1 is SQVTM and CDR2 is ANQGSEA. V gave up 0 bases and J gave up 2 bases; unmatched junction bases: 19. Here the CDR3 DNA reads TGCAGCGTTGAAGATAGGGGAACATCTCTAGGGACAGGGCGGAACTATGGCTACACCTTC. Its translation is CSVEDRGTSLGTGRNYGYTF.

This clone occurred once. J is TRBJ2-1 and V is TRBV10-3; maybe TRBD1 (5 bases). This CDR3 region has 12 residues. V was pared by 4 bases and J by 9 bases, with 10 bases between. Germline lookup yields CDR1 ENHRY and CDR2 SYGVKD. CDR3 residues: CAISVRVSEQFF. The CDR3 nucleotides read TGTGCCATCAGTGTCAGGGTTAGTGAGCAGTTCTTC.

The V gene is TRBV6-4, the J gene TRBJ2-1; 12 nucleotides line up with TRBD2. Germline V gene sequence: CDR1 MRHNA, CDR2 SNTAGT. The V segment lost 0 bases and the J segment 8 bases; nucleotides outside the gene matches: 8. The CDR3 runs 17 residues. CDR3 region: CASSDSPGTSGRDEQFF. The DNA of the CDR3 is TGTGCCAGCAGTGACTCGCCTGGGACTAGCGGGCGGGATGAGCAGTTCTTC.

CDR3 loop: CASSKLTWTGPYEQYV. The CDR3 DNA reads TGTGCCAGCAGCAAACTAACATGGACTGGACCCTACGAGCAGTACGTC. The chain has TRBV21-1 and TRBJ2-7; the listed D gene, TRBD2, was not tested against the DNA. TRBV21-1 is listed as a pseudogene. CDR3 size: 16 residues.

This rearrangement joins TRBV7-6 to TRBJ2-2, with no clear D. The CDR3 is 14 amino acids. Trimming took 2 bases from V and 5 from J, leaving 9 bases between them. Germline-derived CDR1 and CDR2 are SGHVS and FNYEAQ. CDR3 region: CASSLTSATGELFF. Here the CDR3 DNA reads TGTGCCAGCAGCTTAACCTCCGCTACCGGGGAGCTGTTTTTT.

This chain uses TRBV6-5 with TRBJ1-2; D possibly corresponds to TRBD1 (5 bases). Germline values: CDR1 MNHEY, CDR2 SVGAGI. Trimming cost V 2 bases and J 6 bases, with 10 bases left between them. The length of the CDR3 is 13 residues. In nucleotides, the CDR3 is TGTGCCAGCAGTTACCGGGACCGTCATGGCTACACCTTC. It translates to CASSYRDRHGYTF.

The genes are TRBV4-1 and TRBJ2-5; D may be TRBD2 (6 bases). This CDR3 is built from 15 residues. The germline gives CDR1 MGHRA, CDR2 YSYEKL. V was clipped by 3 bases and J by 4 bases, with 15 bases between them. Here the CDR3 DNA reads TGCGCCAGCAGCCAGGGTGCCGGGGGAGGAGAGACCCAGTACTTC. Amino acid sequence: CASSQGAGGGETQYF.

Concerning this clone: Since no conserved phenylalanine or tryptophan closes the CDR3, a read error is the likely cause. This rearrangement joins TRBV11-3 to TRBJ1-2; D might be TRBD1 (5 bases). Germline assignment: CDR1 SGHNT and CDR2 YENEEA. V lost 4 bases and J 4 bases, leaving 13 bases between the germline ends. This CDR3 comprises 14 residues. The DNA of the CDR3 is TGTGCCAGCAGCTCCGGGACTGCTGTCTATGGCTACACCCTC. Translation: CASSSGTAVYGYTL.